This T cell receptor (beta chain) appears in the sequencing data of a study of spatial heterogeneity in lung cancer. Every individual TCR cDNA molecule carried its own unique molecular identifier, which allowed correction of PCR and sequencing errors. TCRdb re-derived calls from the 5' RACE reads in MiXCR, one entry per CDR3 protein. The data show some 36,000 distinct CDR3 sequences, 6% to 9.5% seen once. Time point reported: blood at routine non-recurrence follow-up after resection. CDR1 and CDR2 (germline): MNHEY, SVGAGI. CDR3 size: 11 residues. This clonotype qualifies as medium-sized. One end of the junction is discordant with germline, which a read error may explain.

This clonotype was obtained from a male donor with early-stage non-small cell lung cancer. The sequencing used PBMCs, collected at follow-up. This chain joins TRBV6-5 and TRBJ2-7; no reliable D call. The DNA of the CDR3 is TGCGCCAGCAGTGACTCCTACGAGCAGTACTTC. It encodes CASSDSYEQYF.